This TCR beta chain is from a study of beta chain features in type 1 diabetes. For this clone: The target antigen is unknown.

Study findings and constraints: Cells expressing TCR highly could be over-represented by cDNA sequencing. Within each of all four CD4+ subsets, Type 1 diabetes patients had TCRB CDR3s that were moderately but significantly shorter. Fewer junction insertions and more nucleotide deletions appeared in type 1 diabetes patients.

Germline CDR1 is MNHEY and CDR2 is SVGAGI. Trimming took off 6 bases at V and 4 bases at J, with 10 bases between the two ends. The CDR3 covers 14 residues. Isolated RNA was reverse transcribed in full, so expressed TCRB transcripts were sequenced. Libraries were prepared by immunoSEQ multiplex PCR; TCRdb keeps only in-frame clonotypes and omits some of them. This table has more than 550,000 clones, roughly 13% appearing once. The chain recombines TRBV6-5 with TRBJ2-6; D unresolved. This receptor was identified in a man aged 18 to 29 with type 1 diabetes. Sample: naive CD4+ T cells from blood. The DNA for the CDR3 is TGTGCCAGCAGCTCGAGGTCCGGGGCCAACGTCCTGACTTTC. Translation: CASSSRSGANVLTF.